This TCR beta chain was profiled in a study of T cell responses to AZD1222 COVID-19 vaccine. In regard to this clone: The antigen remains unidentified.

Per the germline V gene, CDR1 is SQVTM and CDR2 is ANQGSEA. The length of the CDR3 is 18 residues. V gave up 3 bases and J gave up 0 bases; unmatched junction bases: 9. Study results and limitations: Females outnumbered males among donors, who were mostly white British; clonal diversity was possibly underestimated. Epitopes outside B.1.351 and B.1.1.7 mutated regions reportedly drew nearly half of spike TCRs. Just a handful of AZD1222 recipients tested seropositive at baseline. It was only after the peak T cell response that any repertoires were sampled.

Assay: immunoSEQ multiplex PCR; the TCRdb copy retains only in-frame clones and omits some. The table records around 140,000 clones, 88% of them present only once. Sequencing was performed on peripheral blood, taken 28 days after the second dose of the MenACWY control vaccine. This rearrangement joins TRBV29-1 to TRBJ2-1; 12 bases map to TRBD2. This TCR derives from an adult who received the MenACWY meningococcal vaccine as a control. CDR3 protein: CSVDFVLAGGSSYNEQFF. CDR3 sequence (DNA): TGCAGCGTTGATTTCGTCCTAGCGGGAGGGAGCTCCTACAATGAGCAGTTCTTC.